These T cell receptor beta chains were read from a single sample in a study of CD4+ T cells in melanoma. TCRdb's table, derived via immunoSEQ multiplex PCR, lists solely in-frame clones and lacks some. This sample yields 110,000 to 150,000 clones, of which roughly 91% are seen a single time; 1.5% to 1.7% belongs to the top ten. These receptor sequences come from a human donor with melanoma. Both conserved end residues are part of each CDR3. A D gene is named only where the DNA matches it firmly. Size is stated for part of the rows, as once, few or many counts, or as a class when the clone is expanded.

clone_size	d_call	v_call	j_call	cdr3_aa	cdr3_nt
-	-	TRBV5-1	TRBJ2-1	CASSRGDEQFF	TGCGCCAGCAGTAGGGGAGATGAGCAGTTCTTC
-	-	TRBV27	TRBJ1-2	CASSQKANYGYTF	TGTGCCAGCAGTCAAAAAGCTAACTATGGCTACACCTTC
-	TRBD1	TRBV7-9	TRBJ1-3	CASSLDRGSGNTIYF	TGTGCCAGCAGCTTAGACAGGGGCTCTGGAAACACCATATATTTT
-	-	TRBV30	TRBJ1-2	CAWRGTGSGYTF	TGTGCCTGGAGGGGAACAGGGTCTGGCTACACCTTC
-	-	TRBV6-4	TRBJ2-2	CASSTTEDGGELFF	TGTGCCAGTTCGACGACCGAGGATGGCGGGGAGCTGTTTTTT
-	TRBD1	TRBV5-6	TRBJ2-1	CASRHRQGIHNEQFF	TGTGCCAGCAGACACAGACAGGGGATCCACAATGAGCAGTTCTTC
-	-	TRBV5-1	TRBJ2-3	CASSETGRGDTQYF	TGCGCCAGCAGCGAAACAGGGAGGGGAGATACGCAGTATTTT
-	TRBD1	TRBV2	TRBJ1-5	CASRVDRGRGNQPQHF	TGTGCCAGCAGGGTTGACAGGGGAAGGGGCAATCAGCCCCAGCATTTT
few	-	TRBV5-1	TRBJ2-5	CASSLGPSGQETQYF	TGCGCCAGCAGCTTGGGCCCGTCAGGGCAAGAGACCCAGTACTTC
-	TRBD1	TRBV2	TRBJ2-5	CAARPDRVQPETQYF	TGTGCCGCCCGACCGGACAGGGTGCAACCAGAGACCCAGTACTTC
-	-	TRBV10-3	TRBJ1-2	CAISESGGQHGPHYGYTF	TGTGCCATCAGTGAGTCGGGAGGCCAACATGGCCCCCACTATGGCTACACCTTC
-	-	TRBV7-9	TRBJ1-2	CASSLGVSYGYTF	TGTGCCAGCAGCTTAGGGGTCTCCTATGGCTACACCTTC
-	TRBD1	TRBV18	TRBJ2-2	CASSPPGQGRTGELFF	TGTGCCAGCTCACCACCGGGACAGGGAAGGACCGGGGAGCTGTTTTTT
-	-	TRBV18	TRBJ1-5	CASSPTQGAGQPQHF	TGTGCCAGCTCACCTACGCAGGGCGCTGGTCAGCCCCAGCATTTT
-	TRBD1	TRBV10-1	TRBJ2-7	CASSEKGGQGACEQYF	TGCGCCAGCAGTGAGAAAGGTGGACAGGGGGCCTGCGAGCAGTACTTC
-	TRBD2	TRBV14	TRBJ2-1	CASSPAAGGLYYNEQFF	TGTGCCAGCAGCCCTGCAGCGGGGGGCCTATATTACAATGAGCAGTTCTTC
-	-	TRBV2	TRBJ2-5	CASSVTETQYF	TGTGCCAGCAGCGTGACAGAGACCCAGTACTTC
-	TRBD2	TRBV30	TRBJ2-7	CAWTRGVSYEQYF	TGTGCCTGGACGCGGGGGGTCTCCTACGAGCAGTACTTC
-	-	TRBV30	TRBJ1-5	CAWTGGGNQPQHF	TGTGCCTGGACGGGGGGGGGCAATCAGCCCCAGCATTTT
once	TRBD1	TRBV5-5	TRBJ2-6	CASSALTGTGANVLTF	TGTGCCAGCAGCGCTCTGACAGGGACTGGGGCCAACGTCCTGACTTTC
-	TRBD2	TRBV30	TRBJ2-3	CAWSLPSGVTDTQYF	TGTGCCTGGAGTCTCCCAAGCGGGGTCACAGATACGCAGTATTTT
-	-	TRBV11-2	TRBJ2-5	CASSFLMSQETQYF	TGTGCCAGCAGCTTCCTTATGAGCCAAGAGACCCAGTACTTC
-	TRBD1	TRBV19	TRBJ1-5	CASSLWTGGGQPQHF	TGTGCCAGTAGTTTATGGACAGGGGGAGGTCAGCCCCAGCATTTT
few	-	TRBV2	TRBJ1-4	CASRSQGTTNEKLFF	TGTGCCAGCAGATCACAAGGGACAACTAATGAAAAACTGTTTTTT
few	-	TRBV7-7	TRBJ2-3	CASSQGPDAGTDTQYF	TGTGCCAGCAGCCAAGGCCCGGATGCGGGCACAGATACGCAGTATTTT
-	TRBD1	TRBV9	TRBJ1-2	CASSVGVGQGGNGYTF	TGTGCCAGCAGCGTAGGGGTCGGACAGGGTGGGAATGGCTACACCTTC
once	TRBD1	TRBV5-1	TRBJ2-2	CASSFQGVNTGELFF	TGCGCCAGCAGCTTTCAGGGGGTGAACACCGGGGAGCTGTTTTTT
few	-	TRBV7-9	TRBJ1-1	CASGGILGAEAFF	TGTGCCAGCGGGGGGATCCTCGGAGCTGAAGCTTTCTTT
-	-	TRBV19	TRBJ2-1	CASSRIGGGHNEQFF	TGTGCCAGTAGTCGGATAGGGGGTGGCCACAATGAGCAGTTCTTC
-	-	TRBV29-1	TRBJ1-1	CSVDDSSPWNAEAFF	TGCAGCGTTGACGACAGCTCGCCTTGGAACGCTGAAGCTTTCTTT
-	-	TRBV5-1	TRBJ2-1	CASKAEPGSYNEQFF	TGCGCCAGCAAAGCGGAGCCTGGCTCCTACAATGAGCAGTTCTTC
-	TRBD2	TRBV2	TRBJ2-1	CASSEARLAGGPGGEQFF	TGTGCCAGCAGTGAAGCGCGGCTAGCGGGGGGGCCGGGGGGTGAGCAGTTCTTC
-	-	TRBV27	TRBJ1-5	CASSPPGSNQPQHF	TGTGCCAGCAGTCCCCCCGGAAGCAATCAGCCCCAGCATTTT
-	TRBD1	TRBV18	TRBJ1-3	CASSPRQGIVSGNTIYF	TGTGCCAGCTCACCTCGACAGGGAATCGTCTCTGGAAACACCATATATTTT
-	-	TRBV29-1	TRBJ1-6	CSVSDGGRNSPLHF	TGCAGCGTCTCTGACGGGGGCCGTAATTCACCCCTCCACTTT
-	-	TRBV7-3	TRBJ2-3	CAISHQGGVTDTQYF	TGTGCCATTTCCCACCAGGGGGGAGTCACAGATACGCAGTATTTT
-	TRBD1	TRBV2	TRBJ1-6	CASSDPGQGSALHF	TGTGCCAGCAGTGATCCGGGACAGGGGAGTGCCCTCCACTTT
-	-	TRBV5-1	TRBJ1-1	CASSFNRAQAEAFF	TGCGCCAGCAGCTTTAACAGGGCTCAGGCTGAAGCTTTCTTT
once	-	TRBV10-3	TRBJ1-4	CAISAGKGAGEKLFF	TGTGCCATCAGTGCAGGGAAAGGAGCCGGTGAAAAACTGTTTTTT
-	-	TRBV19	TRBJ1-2	CASSITSDGYTF	TGTGCCAGTAGTATCACCTCTGACGGCTACACCTTC
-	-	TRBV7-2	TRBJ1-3	CASSSALGSGNTIYF	TGTGCCAGCAGCTCTGCCTTGGGCTCTGGAAACACCATATATTTT
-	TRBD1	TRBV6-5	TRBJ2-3	CASRGQADTQYF	TGTGCCAGCAGGGGACAGGCAGATACGCAGTATTTT
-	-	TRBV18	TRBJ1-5	CASSPTVNQPQHF	TGTGCCAGCTCACCGACAGTTAATCAGCCCCAGCATTTT
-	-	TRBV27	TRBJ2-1	CASSFLGDEQFF	TGTGCCAGCAGTTTTTTAGGGGATGAGCAGTTCTTC
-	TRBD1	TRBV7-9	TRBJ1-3	CASNLDRGTVNTIYF	TGTGCCAGCAACTTGGACAGGGGGACGGTGAACACCATATATTTT
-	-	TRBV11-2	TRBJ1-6	CASSSDLNSPLHF	TGTGCCAGCAGCTCCGATCTAAATTCACCCCTCCACTTT
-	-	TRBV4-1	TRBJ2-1	CASSQPGDNEQFF	TGCGCCAGCAGCCAACCAGGGGACAATGAGCAGTTCTTC
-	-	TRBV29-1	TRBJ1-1	CSVEAGQNTEAFF	TGCAGCGTTGAAGCCGGCCAGAACACTGAAGCTTTCTTT
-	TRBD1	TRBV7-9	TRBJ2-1	CASSQWDRASNEQFF	TGTGCCAGCAGCCAGTGGGACAGGGCCTCCAATGAGCAGTTCTTC
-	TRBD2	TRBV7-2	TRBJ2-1	CASSQRGLAGANEQFF	TGTGCCAGCAGTCAGCGCGGACTAGCGGGAGCAAATGAGCAGTTCTTC
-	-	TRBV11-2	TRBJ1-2	CASSLNWGALGYTF	TGTGCCAGCAGCTTAAATTGGGGAGCGCTAGGCTACACCTTC
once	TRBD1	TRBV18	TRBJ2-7	CASSDRTGDPYEQYF	TGTGCCAGCTCCGACCGGACAGGGGATCCCTACGAGCAGTACTTC
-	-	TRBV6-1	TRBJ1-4	CASSGDGEKLFF	TGTGCCAGCAGTGGGGACGGAGAAAAACTGTTTTTT